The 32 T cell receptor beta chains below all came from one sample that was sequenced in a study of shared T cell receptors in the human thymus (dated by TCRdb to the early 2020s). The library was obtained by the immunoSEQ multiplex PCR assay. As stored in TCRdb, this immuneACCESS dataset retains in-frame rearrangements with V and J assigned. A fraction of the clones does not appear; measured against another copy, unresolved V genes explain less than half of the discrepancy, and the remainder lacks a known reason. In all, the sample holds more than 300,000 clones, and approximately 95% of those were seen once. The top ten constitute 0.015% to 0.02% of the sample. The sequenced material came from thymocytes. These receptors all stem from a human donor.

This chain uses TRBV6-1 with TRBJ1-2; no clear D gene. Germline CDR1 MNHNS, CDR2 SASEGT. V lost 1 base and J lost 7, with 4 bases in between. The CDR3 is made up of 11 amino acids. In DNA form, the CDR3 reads TGTGCCAGCAGTGAAGGGGTTGGCTACACCTTC. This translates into CASSEGVGYTF.

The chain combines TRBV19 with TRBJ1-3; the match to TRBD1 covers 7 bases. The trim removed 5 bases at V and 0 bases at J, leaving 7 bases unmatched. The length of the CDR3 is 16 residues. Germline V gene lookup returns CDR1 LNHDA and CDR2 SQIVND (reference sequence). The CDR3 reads CASSLRQGPSGNTIYF. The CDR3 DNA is TGTGCCAGTAGTCTCAGACAGGGACCCTCTGGAAACACCATATATTTT.

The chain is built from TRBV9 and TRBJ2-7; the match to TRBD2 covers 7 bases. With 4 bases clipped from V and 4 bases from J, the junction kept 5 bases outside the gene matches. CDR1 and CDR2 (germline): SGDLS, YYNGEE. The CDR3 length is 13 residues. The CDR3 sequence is CASSQTSFYEQYF. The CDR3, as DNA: TGTGCCAGCAGCCAGACTAGCTTTTACGAGCAGTACTTC. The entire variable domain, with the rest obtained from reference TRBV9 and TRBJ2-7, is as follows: DSGVTQTPKHLITATGQRVTLRCSPRSGDLSVYWYQQSLDQGLQFLIQYYNGEERAKGNILERFSAQQFPDLHSELNLSSLELGDSALYFCASSQTSFYEQYFGPGTRLTVT.

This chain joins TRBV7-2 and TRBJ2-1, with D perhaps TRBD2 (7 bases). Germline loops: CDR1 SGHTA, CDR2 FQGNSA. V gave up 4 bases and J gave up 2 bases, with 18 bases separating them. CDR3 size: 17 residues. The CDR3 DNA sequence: TGTGCCAGCAGCTCCCACCAAAAGGGGGGGACCTACAATGAGCAGTTCTTC. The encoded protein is CASSSHQKGGTYNEQFF.

CDR3 nucleotide sequence: TGTGCCAGCAGCCGAGGACTAACCTCGGGGGAGCTGTTTTTT. Amino acid sequence: CASSRGLTSGELFF. The chain couples TRBV6-5 to TRBJ2-2; perhaps TRBD2 as D (6 bases). In germline, CDR1 is MNHEY, CDR2 SVGAGI. The CDR3 has 14 residues. Deletions cut 6 bases from V and 8 bases from J, with 16 bases between.

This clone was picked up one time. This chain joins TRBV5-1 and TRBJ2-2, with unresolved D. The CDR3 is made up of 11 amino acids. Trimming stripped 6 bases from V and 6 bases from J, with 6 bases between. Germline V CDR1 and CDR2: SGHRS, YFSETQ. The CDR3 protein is CASMWAGELFF. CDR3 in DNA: TGCGCCAGCATGTGGGCCGGGGAGCTGTTTTTT.

This CDR3 is CASSGGLGTDTQYF. CDR3 nucleotides: TGTGCCAGCAGTGGGGGGTTAGGCACAGATACGCAGTATTTT. This rearrangement joins TRBV6-1 to TRBJ2-3, with D perhaps TRBD1 or TRBD2 (5 bases each). From germline, CDR1 is MNHNS and CDR2 SASEGT. CDR3 size: 14 residues. V gave up 4 bases and J gave up 1 base, with 9 bases separating them.

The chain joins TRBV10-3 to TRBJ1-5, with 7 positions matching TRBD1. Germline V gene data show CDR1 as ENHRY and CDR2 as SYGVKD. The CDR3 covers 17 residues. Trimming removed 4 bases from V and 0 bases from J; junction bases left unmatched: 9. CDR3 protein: CAISADRDPYSNQPQHF. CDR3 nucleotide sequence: TGTGCCATCAGTGCCGACAGGGACCCCTATAGCAATCAGCCCCAGCATTTT.

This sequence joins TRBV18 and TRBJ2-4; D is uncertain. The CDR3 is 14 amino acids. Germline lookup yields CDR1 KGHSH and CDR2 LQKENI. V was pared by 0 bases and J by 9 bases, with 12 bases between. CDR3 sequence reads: CASSPPVCLGIQYF. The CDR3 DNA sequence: TGTGCCAGCTCACCACCTGTCTGCCTCGGCATTCAGTACTTC.

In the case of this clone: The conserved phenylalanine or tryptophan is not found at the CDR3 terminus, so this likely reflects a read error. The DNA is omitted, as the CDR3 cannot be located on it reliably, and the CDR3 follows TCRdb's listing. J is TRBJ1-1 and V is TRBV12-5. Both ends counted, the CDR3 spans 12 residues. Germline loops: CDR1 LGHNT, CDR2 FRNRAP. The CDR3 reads CASGLTSRRPAD.

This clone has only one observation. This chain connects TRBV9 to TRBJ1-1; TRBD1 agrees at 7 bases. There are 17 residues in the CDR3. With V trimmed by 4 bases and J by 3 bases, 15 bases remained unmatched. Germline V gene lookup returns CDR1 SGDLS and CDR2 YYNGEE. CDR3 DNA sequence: TGTGCCAGCAGCCGGGACAGTTTTCGAGGACTCGACACTGAAGCTTTCTTT. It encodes CASSRDSFRGLDTEAFF.

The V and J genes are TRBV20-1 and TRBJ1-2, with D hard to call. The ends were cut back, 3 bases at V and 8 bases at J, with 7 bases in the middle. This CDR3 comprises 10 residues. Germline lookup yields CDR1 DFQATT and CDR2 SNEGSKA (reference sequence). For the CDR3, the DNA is TGCAGTGCTAGGGCGAAGGGCTACACCTTC. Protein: CSARAKGYTF.

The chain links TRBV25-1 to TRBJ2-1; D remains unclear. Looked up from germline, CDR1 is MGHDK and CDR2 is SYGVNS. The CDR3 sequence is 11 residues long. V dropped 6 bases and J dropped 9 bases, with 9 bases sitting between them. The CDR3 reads CASRSSGEQFF. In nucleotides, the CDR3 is TGTGCCAGCAGGTCCTCCGGTGAGCAGTTCTTC.

This CDR3 reads CASSQGPGELFF. The CDR3 DNA reads as TGTGCCAGCAGCCAAGGGCCCGGGGAGCTGTTTTTT. The chain is built from TRBV9 and TRBJ2-2; D not resolved. The CDR3 is made up of 12 amino acids. Germline CDR1 SGDLS, CDR2 YYNGEE. V lost 4 bases and J 6 bases, leaving 7 bases between the germline ends.

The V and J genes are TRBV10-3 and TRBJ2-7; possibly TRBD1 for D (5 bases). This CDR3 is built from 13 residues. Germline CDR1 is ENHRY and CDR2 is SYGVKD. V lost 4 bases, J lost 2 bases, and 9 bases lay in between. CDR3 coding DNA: TGTGCCATCAGTGTTGACAGAGCCTACGAGCAGTACTTC. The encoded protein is CAISVDRAYEQYF.

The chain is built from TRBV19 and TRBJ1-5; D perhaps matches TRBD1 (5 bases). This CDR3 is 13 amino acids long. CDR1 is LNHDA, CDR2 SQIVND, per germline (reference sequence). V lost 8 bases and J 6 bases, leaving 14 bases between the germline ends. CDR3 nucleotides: TGTGCCAGTTCTCCGGATGGGGGTCAGCCCCAGCATTTT. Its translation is CASSPDGGQPQHF.

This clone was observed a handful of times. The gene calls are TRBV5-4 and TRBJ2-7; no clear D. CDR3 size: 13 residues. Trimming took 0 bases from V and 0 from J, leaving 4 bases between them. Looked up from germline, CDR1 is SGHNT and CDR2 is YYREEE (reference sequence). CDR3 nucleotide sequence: TGTGCCAGCAGCTTGGCCCACTCCTACGAGCAGTACTTC. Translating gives CASSLAHSYEQYF.

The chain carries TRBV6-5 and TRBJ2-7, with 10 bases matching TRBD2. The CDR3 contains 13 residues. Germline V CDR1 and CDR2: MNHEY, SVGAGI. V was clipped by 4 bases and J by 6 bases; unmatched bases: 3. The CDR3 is CASSLKREGEQYF. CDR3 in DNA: TGTGCCAGCAGTTTGAAGCGGGAGGGCGAGCAGTACTTC.

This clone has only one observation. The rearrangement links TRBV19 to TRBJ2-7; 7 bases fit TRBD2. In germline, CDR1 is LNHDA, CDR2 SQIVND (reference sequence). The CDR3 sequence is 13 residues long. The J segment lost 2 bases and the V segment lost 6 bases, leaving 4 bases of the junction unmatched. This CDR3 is CASRLAATYEQYF. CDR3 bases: TGTGCCAGTAGGCTAGCGGCCACCTACGAGCAGTACTTC.

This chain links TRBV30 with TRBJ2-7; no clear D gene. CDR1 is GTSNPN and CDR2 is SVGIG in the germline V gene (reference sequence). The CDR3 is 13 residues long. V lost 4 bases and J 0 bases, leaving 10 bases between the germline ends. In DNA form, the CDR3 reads TGTGCCTGGAAGGTGGGAAGCTCCTACGAGCAGTACTTC. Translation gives CAWKVGSSYEQYF.

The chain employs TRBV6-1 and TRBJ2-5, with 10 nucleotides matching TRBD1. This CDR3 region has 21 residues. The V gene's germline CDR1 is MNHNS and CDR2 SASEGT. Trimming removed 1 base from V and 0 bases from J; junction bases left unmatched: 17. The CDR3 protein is CASSEDGWDRGPTRDQETQYF. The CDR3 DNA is TGTGCCAGCAGTGAAGACGGCTGGGACAGGGGACCGACTAGGGACCAAGAGACCCAGTACTTC.

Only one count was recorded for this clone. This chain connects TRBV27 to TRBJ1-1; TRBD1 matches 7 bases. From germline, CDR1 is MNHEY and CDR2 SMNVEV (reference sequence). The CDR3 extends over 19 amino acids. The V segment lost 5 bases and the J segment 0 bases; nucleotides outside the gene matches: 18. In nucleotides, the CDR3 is TGTGCCAGCAGTCCAATCTACCCTCGAGGAGGGGGCATGAACACTGAAGCTTTCTTT. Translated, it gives CASSPIYPRGGGMNTEAFF.

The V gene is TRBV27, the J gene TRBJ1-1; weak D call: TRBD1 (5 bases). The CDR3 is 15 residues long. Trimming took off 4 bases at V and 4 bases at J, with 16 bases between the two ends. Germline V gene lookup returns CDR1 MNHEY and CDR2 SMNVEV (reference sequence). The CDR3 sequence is CASSSHSDSTTEAFF. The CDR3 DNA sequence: TGTGCCAGCAGTTCTCACTCTGACAGCACCACTGAAGCTTTCTTT.

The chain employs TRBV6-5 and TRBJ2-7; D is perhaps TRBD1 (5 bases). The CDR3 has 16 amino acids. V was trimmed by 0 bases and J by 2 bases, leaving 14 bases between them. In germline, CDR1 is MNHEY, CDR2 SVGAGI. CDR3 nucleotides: TGTGCCAGCAGTTACTCGTCGGCCAGGGAACCCTACGAGCAGTACTTC. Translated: CASSYSSAREPYEQYF.

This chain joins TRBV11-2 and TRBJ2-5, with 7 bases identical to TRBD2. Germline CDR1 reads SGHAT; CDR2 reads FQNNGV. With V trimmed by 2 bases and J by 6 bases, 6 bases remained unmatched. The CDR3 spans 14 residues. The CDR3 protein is CASSLRNGGKTQYF. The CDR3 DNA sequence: TGTGCCAGCAGCTTACGTAACGGGGGGAAGACCCAGTACTTC.

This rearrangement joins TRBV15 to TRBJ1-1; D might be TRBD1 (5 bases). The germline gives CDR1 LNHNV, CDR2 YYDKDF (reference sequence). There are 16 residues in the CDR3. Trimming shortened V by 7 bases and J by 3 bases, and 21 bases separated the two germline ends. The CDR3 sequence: CATTAKGIRFHTEAFF. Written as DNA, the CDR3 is TGTGCCACCACAGCAAAGGGGATTCGTTTTCACACTGAAGCTTTCTTT. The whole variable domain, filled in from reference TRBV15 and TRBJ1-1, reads DAMVIQNPRYQVTQFGKPVTLSCSQTLNHNVMYWYQQKSSQAPKLLFHYYDKDFNNEADTPDNFQSRRPNTSFCFLDIRSPGLGDTAMYLCATTAKGIRFHTEAFFGQGTRLTVV.

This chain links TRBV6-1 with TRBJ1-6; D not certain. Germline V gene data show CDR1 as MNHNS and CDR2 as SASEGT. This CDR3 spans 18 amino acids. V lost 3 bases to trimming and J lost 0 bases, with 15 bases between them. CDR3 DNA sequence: TGTGCCAGCAGTGATTGGACCGGAATCAGCTCCTATAATTCACCCCTCCACTTT. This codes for CASSDWTGISSYNSPLHF.

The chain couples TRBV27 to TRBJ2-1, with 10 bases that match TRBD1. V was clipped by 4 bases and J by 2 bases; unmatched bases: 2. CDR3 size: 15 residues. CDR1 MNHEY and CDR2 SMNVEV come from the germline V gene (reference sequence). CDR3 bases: TGTGCCAGCAGTTCCGGGACAGGGGCCTACAATGAGCAGTTCTTC. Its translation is CASSSGTGAYNEQFF.

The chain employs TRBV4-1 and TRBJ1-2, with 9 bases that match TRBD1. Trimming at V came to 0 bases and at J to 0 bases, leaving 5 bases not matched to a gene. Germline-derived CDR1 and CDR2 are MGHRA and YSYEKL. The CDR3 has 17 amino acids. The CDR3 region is CASSQEGQGSPNYGYTF. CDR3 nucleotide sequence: TGCGCCAGCAGCCAAGAAGGACAGGGGTCCCCTAACTATGGCTACACCTTC.

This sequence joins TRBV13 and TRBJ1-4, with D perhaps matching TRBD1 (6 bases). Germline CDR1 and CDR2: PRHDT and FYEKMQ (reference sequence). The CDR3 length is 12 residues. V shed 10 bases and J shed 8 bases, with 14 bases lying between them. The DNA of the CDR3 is TGTGCCACCGGACAGCTTGGGGAAAAACTGTTTTTT. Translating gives CATGQLGEKLFF.

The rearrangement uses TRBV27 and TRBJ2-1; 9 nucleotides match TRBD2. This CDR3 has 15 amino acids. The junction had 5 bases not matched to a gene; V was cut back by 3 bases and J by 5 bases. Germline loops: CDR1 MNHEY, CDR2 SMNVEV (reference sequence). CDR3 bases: TGTGCCAGCAGTTTTGTAGCGGGGGTTGACAATGAGCAGTTCTTC. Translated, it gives CASSFVAGVDNEQFF.

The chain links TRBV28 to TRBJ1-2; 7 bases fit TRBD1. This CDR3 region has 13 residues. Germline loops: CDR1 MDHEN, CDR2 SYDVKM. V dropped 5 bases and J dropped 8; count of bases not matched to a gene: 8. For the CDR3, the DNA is TGTGCCAGCAGTACTCGACAGGGCGGGGGCTACACCTTC. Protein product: CASSTRQGGGYTF.